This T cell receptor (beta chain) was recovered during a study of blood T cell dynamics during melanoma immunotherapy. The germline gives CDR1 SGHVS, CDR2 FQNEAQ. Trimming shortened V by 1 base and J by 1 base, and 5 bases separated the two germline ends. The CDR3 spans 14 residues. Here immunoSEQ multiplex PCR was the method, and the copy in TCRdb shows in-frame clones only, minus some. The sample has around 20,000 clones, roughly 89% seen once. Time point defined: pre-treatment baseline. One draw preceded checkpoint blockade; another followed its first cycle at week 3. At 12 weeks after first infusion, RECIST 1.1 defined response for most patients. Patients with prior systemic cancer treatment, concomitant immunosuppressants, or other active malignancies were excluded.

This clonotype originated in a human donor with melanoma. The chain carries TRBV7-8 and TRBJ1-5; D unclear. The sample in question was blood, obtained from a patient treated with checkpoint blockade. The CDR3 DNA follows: TGTGCCAGCAGCTTAGGTTACAGCAATCAGCCCCAGCATTTT. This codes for CASSLGYSNQPQHF.